This entry lists 8 T cell receptor beta chains sequenced from one sample in a study of CD8+CD57+ T cells in acquired aplastic anemia. Genomic DNA served as template for TCR beta VDJ and CDR3 profiling. From the reads, TCRdb called clonotypes with MiXCR, one entry per CDR3 protein. The sample carries some 140,000 distinct CDR3 sequences, about 50% recorded once. Patients who underwent sequencing had shown CD8+CD57+ cell expansion by flow cytometry. Sequencing was performed on sorted CD4+, CD8+, or CD8+CD57+ T cells (not recorded which) from PBMCs. Source of these receptors: a human donor with aplastic anemia.

This sequence joins TRBV2 and TRBJ2-5, with 10 bases identical to TRBD1. Trimming cost V 6 bases and J 5 bases; bases outside gene matches: 9. Germline CDR1 SNHLY, CDR2 FYNNEI. The CDR3 runs to 15 residues. The CDR3 sequence: CASRVRQGARETQYF. CDR3 nucleotide sequence: TGTGCCAGCAGAGTTAGACAGGGGGCTAGGGAGACCCAGTACTTC.

A remark on this clonotype: A junction end diverges from the germline sequence, so it may reflect a read error. The chain carries TRBV2 and TRBJ2-4, with D perhaps TRBD1 (6 bases). The germline gives CDR1 SNHLY, CDR2 FYNNEI. The CDR3 extends over 15 amino acids. The CDR3 reads CATSDSGAGANIQYF. The CDR3 DNA sequence: TGTGCCACCAGTGACTCAGGGGCCGGAGCAAACATTCAGTACTTC.

This clonotype was picked up many times. The chain is built from TRBV6-2 or TRBV6-3 and TRBJ1-6; D unresolved. Germline V gene data show CDR1 as MNHEY and CDR2 as SVGEGT. CDR3 size: 17 residues. V gave up 4 bases and J gave up 0 bases, with 13 bases separating them. CDR3 amino acids: CASSSGGFSSYNSPLHF. For the CDR3, the DNA is TGTGCCAGCAGTTCTGGAGGTTTCAGCTCCTATAATTCACCCCTCCACTTT.

J is TRBJ1-1 and V is TRBV19; unclear D gene. Germline CDR1 reads LNHDA; CDR2 reads SQIVND (reference sequence). CDR3 length: 13 amino acids. V dropped 3 bases and J dropped 5 bases, with 10 bases sitting between them. CDR3 DNA: TGTGCCAGTAGTATCAAGAGCGGGACTGAAGCTTTCTTT. Amino acids: CASSIKSGTEAFF.

This clonotype was picked up many times. V is TRBV19 and J is TRBJ1-6, with D uncertain. Trimming pared 3 bases from V and 9 bases from J, leaving 12 bases between. Germline V gives CDR1 LNHDA, CDR2 SQIVND (reference sequence). This CDR3 is 14 amino acids long. The CDR3 sequence is CASSIGDGGSPLHF. The CDR3 DNA reads as TGTGCCAGTAGTATCGGTGATGGTGGTTCACCCCTCCACTTT. The whole variable domain, remainder taken from reference TRBV19 and TRBJ1-6, is DGGITQSPKYLFRKEGQNVTLSCEQNLNHDAMYWYRQDPGQGLRLIYYSQIVNDFQKGDIAEGYSVSREKKESFPLTVTSAQKNPTAFYLCASSIGDGGSPLHFGNGTRLTVT.

This clonotype has only one observation. The chain couples TRBV29-1 to TRBJ2-3; TRBD2 matches 9 bases. The trim removed 7 bases at V and 0 bases at J, leaving 5 bases unmatched. CDR1 is SQVTM and CDR2 is ANQGSEA in the germline V gene. The CDR3 is made up of 14 amino acids. Here the CDR3 reads CSAATSGSTDTQYF. As DNA, the CDR3 is TGCAGCGCTGCGACTAGCGGCAGCACAGATACGCAGTATTTT.

The chain is built from TRBV4-2 and TRBJ2-7; D call uncertain. Germline CDR1 reads LGHNA; CDR2 reads YNFKEQ. Trimming stripped 7 bases from V and 3 bases from J, with 10 bases between. CDR3 size: 12 residues. The CDR3 reads CASTPVLYEQYF. In nucleotides, the CDR3 is TGTGCCAGCACCCCGGTCCTCTACGAGCAGTACTTC.

This clonotype has more than one count but fewer than ten. As DNA, the CDR3 is TGTGCCAGCAGCGAGGGGGGGGCGGATGGCTACACCTTC. Translation: CASSEGGADGYTF. The V gene is TRBV9, the J gene TRBJ1-2; TRBD1 is a possible D gene (6 bases). The CDR3 runs to 13 residues. The V end was cut by 3 bases, the J end by 6 bases, with 12 bases between. Germline CDR1 and CDR2: SGDLS and YYNGEE.